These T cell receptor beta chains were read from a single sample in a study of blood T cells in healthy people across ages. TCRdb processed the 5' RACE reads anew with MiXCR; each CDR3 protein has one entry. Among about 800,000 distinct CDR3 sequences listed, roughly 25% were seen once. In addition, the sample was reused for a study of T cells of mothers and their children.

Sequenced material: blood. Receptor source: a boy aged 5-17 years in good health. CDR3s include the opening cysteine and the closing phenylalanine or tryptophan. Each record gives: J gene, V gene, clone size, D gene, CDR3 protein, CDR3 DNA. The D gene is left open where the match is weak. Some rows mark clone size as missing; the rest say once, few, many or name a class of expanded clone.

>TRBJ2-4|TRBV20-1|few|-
CSARESVRAKNIQYF
TGCAGTGCTAGAGAATCGGTGCGAGCCAAAAACATTCAGTACTTC
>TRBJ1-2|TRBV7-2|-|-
CASSSPGQGYGYGYTF
TGTGCCAGCAGCTCTCCGGGACAAGGGTACGGCTATGGCTACACCTTC
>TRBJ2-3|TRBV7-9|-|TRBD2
CASSSGERGYTDTQYF
TGTGCCAGCAGCTCCGGGGAGCGGGGGTACACAGATACGCAGTATTTT
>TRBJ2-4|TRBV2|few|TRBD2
CASSDSGGNIQYF
TGTGCCAGCAGTGATTCGGGAGGGAACATTCAGTACTTC
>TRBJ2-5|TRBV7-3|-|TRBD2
CASSQGLAGVGETQYF
TGTGCCAGCAGCCAGGGACTAGCGGGAGTTGGGGAGACCCAGTACTTC
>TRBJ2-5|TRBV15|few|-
CATSARRQQETQYF
TGTGCCACCAGCGCGCGCCGACAGCAAGAGACCCAGTACTTC
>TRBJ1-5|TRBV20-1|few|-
CSAAASVDQPQHF
TGCAGTGCCGCCGCGTCGGTAGATCAGCCCCAGCATTTT
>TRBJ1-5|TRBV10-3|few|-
CAISGVGGGQPQHF
TGTGCCATCAGTGGAGTGGGGGGCGGCCAGCCCCAGCATTTT
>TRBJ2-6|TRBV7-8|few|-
CASSVTGPGANVLTF
TGCGCCAGCAGCGTGACAGGTCCTGGGGCCAACGTCCTGACTTTC
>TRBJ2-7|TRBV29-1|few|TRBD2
CSATTLAGGDYEQYF
TGCAGCGCTACGACGCTAGCGGGAGGCGACTACGAGCAGTACTTC
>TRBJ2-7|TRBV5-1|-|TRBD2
CASSLAPSGSETYEQYF
TGCGCCAGCAGCTTGGCTCCTAGCGGGAGCGAAACCTACGAGCAGTACTTC
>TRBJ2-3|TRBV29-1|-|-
CSVVGQMITDTQYF
TGCAGCGTTGTTGGCCAAATGATCACAGATACGCAGTATTTT
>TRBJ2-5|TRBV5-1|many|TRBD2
CASSLERGEETQYF
TGCGCCAGCAGCTTGGAACGGGGGGAAGAGACCCAGTACTTC
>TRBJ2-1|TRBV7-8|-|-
CASSFGGSVDEQFF
TGTGCCAGCAGCTTCGGGGGATCGGTCGATGAGCAGTTCTTC
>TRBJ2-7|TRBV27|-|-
CASSLSYMEYYEQYF
TGTGCCAGCAGTTTATCGTATATGGAATACTACGAGCAGTACTTC
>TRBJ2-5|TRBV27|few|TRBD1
CASRGPAGGGTQYF
TGTGCCAGCAGAGGACCAGCAGGGGGCGGGACCCAGTACTTC
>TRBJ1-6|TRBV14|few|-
CASSLHPGQNSPLHF
TGTGCCAGCAGCCTACACCCCGGGCAGAATTCACCCCTCCACTTT
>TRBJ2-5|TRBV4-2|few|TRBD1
CASSSHDRGIQETQYF
TGTGCCAGCAGCTCCCACGACAGGGGAATCCAAGAGACCCAGTACTTC
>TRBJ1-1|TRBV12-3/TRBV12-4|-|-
CASSLGIWGTEAFF
TGTGCCAGCAGTTTAGGGATATGGGGCACTGAAGCTTTCTTT
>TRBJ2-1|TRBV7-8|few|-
CASRLQGRELPYNEQFF
TGTGCCAGCAGACTACAGGGTCGGGAACTTCCCTACAATGAGCAGTTCTTC
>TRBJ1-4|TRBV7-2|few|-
CASSQNLGAGEKLFF
TGTGCCAGCAGCCAAAACTTGGGGGCAGGTGAAAAACTGTTTTTT
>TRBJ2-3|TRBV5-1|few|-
CASSLLRGAKDTQYF
TGCGCCAGCAGCTTGCTTCGGGGGGCTAAAGATACGCAGTATTTT
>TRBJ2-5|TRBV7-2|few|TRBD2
CASSPGLAGPGTQYF
TGTGCCAGCAGCCCCGGACTAGCGGGTCCGGGGACCCAGTACTTC
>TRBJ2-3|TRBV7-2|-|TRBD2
CASSPRALLAGTQAQYF
TGTGCCAGCAGCCCCAGGGCCTTACTAGCGGGGACGCAGGCGCAGTATTTT
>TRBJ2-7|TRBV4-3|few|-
CASSQEQVPVYEQYF
TGCGCCAGCAGCCAAGAACAGGTACCGGTATACGAGCAGTACTTC
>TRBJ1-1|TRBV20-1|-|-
CSAREGDRKNTEAFF
TGCAGTGCTAGAGAGGGCGACAGGAAGAACACTGAAGCTTTCTTT
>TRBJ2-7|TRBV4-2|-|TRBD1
CASSLTGGGNEQYF
TGTGCCAGCAGCCTGACAGGGGGTGGGAACGAGCAGTACTTC
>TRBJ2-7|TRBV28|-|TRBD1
CASSDAGTGGRNEQYF
TGTGCCAGCAGTGATGCCGGGACAGGGGGCAGGAACGAGCAGTACTTC
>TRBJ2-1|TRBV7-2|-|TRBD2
CASSLAGLESYNEQFF
TGTGCCAGCAGCTTAGCGGGACTAGAGTCCTACAATGAGCAGTTCTTC
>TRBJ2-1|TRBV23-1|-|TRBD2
CASSQSSVSSGSSNEQFF
TGCGCCAGCAGTCAATCGTCGGTTAGTAGCGGGAGTAGCAATGAGCAGTTCTTC
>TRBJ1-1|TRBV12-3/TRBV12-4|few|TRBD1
CASSGTGRRNTEAFF
TGTGCCAGCAGTGGGACAGGGCGGCGGAACACTGAAGCTTTCTTT
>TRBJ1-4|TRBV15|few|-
CATSRDGTGNEKLFF
TGTGCCACCAGCAGAGATGGGACCGGTAATGAAAAACTGTTTTTT
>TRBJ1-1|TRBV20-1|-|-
CSAPTDPMNTEAFF
TGCAGTGCCCCGACTGACCCTATGAACACTGAAGCTTTCTTT
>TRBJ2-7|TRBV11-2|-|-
CASSLEALGQKYF
TGTGCCAGCAGCCTAGAAGCTTTAGGACAGAAGTACTTC
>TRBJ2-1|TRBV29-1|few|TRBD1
CSADRANSSYNEQFF
TGCAGCGCCGACAGGGCCAATAGCTCCTACAATGAGCAGTTCTTC
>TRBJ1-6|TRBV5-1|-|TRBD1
CASRMTGDNSPLHF
TGCGCCAGCAGGATGACAGGGGATAATTCACCCCTCCACTTT
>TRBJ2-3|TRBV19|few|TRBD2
CASRRTSGYTDTQYF
TGTGCCAGTAGAAGGACTAGCGGTTACACAGATACGCAGTATTTT
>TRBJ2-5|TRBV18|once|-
CASSPSGGPGAQYF
TGTGCCAGCTCACCGTCTGGAGGGCCCGGGGCCCAGTACTTC
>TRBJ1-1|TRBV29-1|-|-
CRSWSSAFF
TGCAGGTCCTGGAGTTCCGCTTTCTTT
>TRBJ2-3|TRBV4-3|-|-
CASSHGGTDTQYF
TGCGCCAGCAGCCACGGGGGCACAGATACGCAGTATTTT
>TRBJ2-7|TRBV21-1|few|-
CASSRLLFREQYF
TGTGCCAGCAGCCGCCTTCTTTTCAGGGAGCAGTACTTC
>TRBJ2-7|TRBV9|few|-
CASSVGAETYEQYF
TGTGCCAGCAGCGTAGGTGCGGAGACCTACGAGCAGTACTTC
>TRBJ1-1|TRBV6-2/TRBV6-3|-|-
CASSYSSSEAFF
TGTGCCAGCAGTTACTCGTCCAGCGAAGCTTTCTTT
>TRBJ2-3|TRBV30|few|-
CAWSEGVGTDTQYF
TGTGCCTGGAGTGAAGGGGTGGGCACAGATACGCAGTATTTT
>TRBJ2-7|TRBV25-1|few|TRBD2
CASSEFSGSTYEQYF
TGTGCCAGCAGTGAATTCAGCGGGAGCACCTACGAGCAGTACTTC
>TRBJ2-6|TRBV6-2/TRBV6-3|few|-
CASSSISSGANVLTF
TGTGCCAGCAGTTCGATATCCTCTGGGGCCAACGTCCTGACTTTC
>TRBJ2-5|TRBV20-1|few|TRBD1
CSAIGTGETQYF
TGCAGCGCGATTGGGACAGGGGAGACCCAGTACTTC
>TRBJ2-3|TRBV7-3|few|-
CASSPGGPDTQYF
TGTGCCAGCAGCCCCGGGGGGCCAGATACGCAGTATTTT
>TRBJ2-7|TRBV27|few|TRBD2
CASSPSGGAYEQYF
TGTGCCAGCAGCCCAAGCGGGGGGGCCTACGAGCAGTACTTC
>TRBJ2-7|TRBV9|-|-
CASSWGPSYEQYF
TGTGCCAGCAGCTGGGGGCCATCCTACGAGCAGTACTTC
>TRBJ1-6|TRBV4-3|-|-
CASSQFRGLFGTLRF
TGCGCCAGCAGCCAATTTCGGGGGCTCTTCGGGACCCTCCGCTTT
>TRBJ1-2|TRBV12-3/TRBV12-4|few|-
CASIHEDLNYGHTF
TGTGCCAGCATCCATGAGGACCTTAACTATGGCCACACCTTC
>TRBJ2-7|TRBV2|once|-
CASSDSNSYEQYF
TGTGCCAGCAGTGACAGCAATTCCTACGAGCAGTACTTC